The rows below give T cell receptor beta chains drawn from one sample of a study of control samples from healthy donors and cancer patients. Profiled with immunoSEQ multiplex PCR; TCRdb holds only in-frame clones, not every one. The sample has 65,000 to 75,000 clones; roughly nine tenths are singletons. Sample: blood. The receptors stem from a woman aged 45 to 65 in good health. Both conserved end residues are trimmed from each CDR3. Fields, in order: V gene, CDR3 length, J gene, CDR3 protein.

>TRBV21-1|9|TRBJ2-1
ASSHHNEQF
>TRBV5-8|14|TRBJ2-4
ASSSHRDLAKNIQY
>TRBV28|9|TRBJ2-1
ASSSLVEQF
>TRBV3-1/TRBV3-2|13|TRBJ2-5
ASSHQGRGGETQY
>TRBV6-6|17|TRBJ2-1
ASSPLAGGPSVPYNEQF
>TRBV12-5|14|TRBJ1-1
ASGPDGTGGNTEAF
>TRBV6-5|11|TRBJ2-7
ASIWYRAYEQY
>TRBV6-5|10|TRBJ2-3
ASGQGTDTQY
>TRBV18|12|TRBJ1-5
ASSPGQNYQPQH
>TRBV7-9|12|TRBJ2-7
ASSFQQGRLEQY
>TRBV3-1/TRBV3-2|12|TRBJ2-1
ASSGTSGNDEQF
>TRBV28|9|TRBJ2-7
ASRSRYEQY
>TRBV9|12|TRBJ2-2
ASSVVQGTGELF
>TRBV6-6|14|TRBJ2-3
ASSYSLAGRTDTQY
>TRBV10-3|10|TRBJ1-1
AKQGVVGEAF
>TRBV4-1|13|TRBJ2-2
ASSQWTGTAGELF
>TRBV7-2|12|TRBJ1-3
ASSSGLSGNTIY
>TRBV10-3|12|TRBJ1-6
AIRTGTDNSPLH
>TRBV6-5|10|TRBJ2-7
ASRTGGEEQY
>TRBV6-1|12|TRBJ1-1
ASSEDGAYTEAF
>TRBV4-1|11|TRBJ1-1
ASSQETNTEAF
>TRBV6-2/TRBV6-3|13|TRBJ1-4
ASSYPGTGDEKLF
>TRBV2|12|TRBJ1-2
ASSDLGRGYGYT
>TRBV28|9|TRBJ1-2
ASSALSGYT
>TRBV11-2|17|TRBJ2-7
ASSFPGEGSSPGTYEQY
>TRBV19|15|TRBJ1-4
ASSMRQGAPGNEKLF
>TRBV9|13|TRBJ2-1
ASSVTPLTYNEQF
>TRBV15|13|TRBJ2-2
ATSLRPPNTGELF
>TRBV5-6|15|TRBJ1-6
ASSLALSVGGNSPLH
>TRBV6-6|12|TRBJ1-5
ASSSPNWGQPQH
>TRBV5-4|16|TRBJ2-7
ASSLVSIEEFSPYEQY
>TRBV5-1|11|TRBJ1-1
ASSLEGFTEAF
>TRBV28|12|TRBJ2-3
AIVPGGAEDTQY
>TRBV2|12|TRBJ1-1
ATTDWARDTEAF
>TRBV7-9|12|TRBJ2-7
ASNTGRNSYEQY
>TRBV6-5|12|TRBJ1-1
ASSSQGSNTEAF
>TRBV7-8|13|TRBJ2-1
ASSLVGITYNEQF
>TRBV12-5|10|TRBJ2-3
ASGPEVDTQY
>TRBV29-1|12|TRBJ1-2
SARGTGWKNGYT
>TRBV5-6|15|TRBJ2-7
ASTNTKRTKGSYEQY
>TRBV3-1/TRBV3-2|12|TRBJ1-5
ASSQAQGDQPQH
>TRBV7-6|18|TRBJ2-1
ASSLGRSGAKRVAYNEQF
>TRBV5-8|12|TRBJ2-5
ASRLPGFGETQY
>TRBV28|13|TRBJ1-1
ASSLPGGWGTEAF
>TRBV9|13|TRBJ1-6
ASSATGLGISPLH
>TRBV28|11|TRBJ1-1
ASRSWESTEAF
>TRBV5-1|11|TRBJ2-1
ASSEVRGNEQF
>TRBV6-5|11|TRBJ2-7
ASSYSWASEQY